This T cell receptor (beta chain) was recorded in a study of cytomegalovirus exposure and HLA in healthy donors. Both 60 Vbeta primers and 13 Jbeta primers went into the PCR. Only in-frame clones appear in the TCRdb table, and some are missing; sequencing was by immunoSEQ multiplex PCR. The table for this sample gives some 39,000 clones. In regard to this clone: The antigen is unknown.

Findings and caveats of the study: According to an earlier analysis, most TCR beta V segments yielded productive rearrangements about 90% or about 30% of the time. Later on, an analysis found that several of the most significant clusters appeared to be linked to common viral pathogens, which included parvovirus B19. Most TCR sequences were seen very rarely across donors, but some public TCRs occurred in many.

CDR1 is SGHVS, CDR2 FNYEAQ, per germline. V shed 1 base, J shed 4 bases, and the junction held 0 bases outside the gene matches. This CDR3 is 14 amino acids long. The sample was PBMCs. The rearrangement joins TRBV7-6 to TRBJ2-2; 7 bases are a match to TRBD1. The source is a man in his thirties or forties in good health and CMV-seronegative. CDR3 DNA: TGTGCCAGCAGCTTAGACAGGGGCACCGGGGAGCTGTTTTTT. As protein: CASSLDRGTGELFF.